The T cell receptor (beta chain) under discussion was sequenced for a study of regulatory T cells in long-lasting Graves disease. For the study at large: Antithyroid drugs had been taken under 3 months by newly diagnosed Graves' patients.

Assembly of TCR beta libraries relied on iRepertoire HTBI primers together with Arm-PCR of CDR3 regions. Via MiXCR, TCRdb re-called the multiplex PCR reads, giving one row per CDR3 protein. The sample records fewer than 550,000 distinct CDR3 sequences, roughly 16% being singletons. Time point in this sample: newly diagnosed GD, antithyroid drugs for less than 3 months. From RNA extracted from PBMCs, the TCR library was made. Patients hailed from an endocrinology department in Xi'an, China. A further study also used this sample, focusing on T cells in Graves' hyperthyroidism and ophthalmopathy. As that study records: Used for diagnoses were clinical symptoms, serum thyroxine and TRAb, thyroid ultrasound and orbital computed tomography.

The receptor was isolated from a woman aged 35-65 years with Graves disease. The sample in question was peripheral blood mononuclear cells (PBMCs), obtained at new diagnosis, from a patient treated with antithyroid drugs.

The CDR3 loop is CASSQAGAGGGETQYF. CDR3 in DNA: TGTGCCAGCAGCCAAGCTGGGGCAGGGGGTGGAGAGACCCAGTACTTC. The genes are TRBV4-2 and TRBJ2-5, with 7 bases aligning to TRBD1. Germline CDR1 and CDR2: LGHNA and YNFKEQ. The CDR3 is made up of 16 amino acids. V shed 1 base, J shed 4 bases, and the junction held 9 bases outside the gene matches.